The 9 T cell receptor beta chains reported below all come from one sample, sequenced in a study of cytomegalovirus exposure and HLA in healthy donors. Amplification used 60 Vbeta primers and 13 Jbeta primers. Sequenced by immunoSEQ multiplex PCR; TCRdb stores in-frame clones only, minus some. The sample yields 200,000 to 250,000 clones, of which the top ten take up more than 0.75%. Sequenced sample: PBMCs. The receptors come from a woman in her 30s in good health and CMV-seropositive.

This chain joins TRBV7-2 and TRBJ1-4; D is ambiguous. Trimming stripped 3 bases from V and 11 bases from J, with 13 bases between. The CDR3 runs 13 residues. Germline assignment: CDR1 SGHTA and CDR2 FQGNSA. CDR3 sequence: CASSLGGLSKLFF. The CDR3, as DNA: TGTGCCAGCAGCTTGGGAGGTCTCAGTAAACTGTTTTTT. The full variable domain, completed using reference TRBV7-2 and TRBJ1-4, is GAGVSQSPSNKVTEKGKDVELRCDPISGHTALYWYRQSLGQGLEFLIYFQGNSAPDKSGLPSDRFSAERTGGSVSTLTIQRTQQEDSAVYLCASSLGGLSKLFFGSGTQLSVL.

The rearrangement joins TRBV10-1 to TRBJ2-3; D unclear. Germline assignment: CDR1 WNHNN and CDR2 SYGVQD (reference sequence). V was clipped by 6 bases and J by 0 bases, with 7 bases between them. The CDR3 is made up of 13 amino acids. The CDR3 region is CASSLDSTDTQYF. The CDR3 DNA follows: TGCGCCAGCAGCCTAGACAGCACAGATACGCAGTATTTT.

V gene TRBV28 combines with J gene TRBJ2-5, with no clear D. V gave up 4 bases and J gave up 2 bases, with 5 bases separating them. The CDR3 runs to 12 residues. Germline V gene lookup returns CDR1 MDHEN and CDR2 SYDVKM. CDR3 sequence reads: CASSSGQETQYF. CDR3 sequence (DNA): TGTGCCAGCAGTTCAGGTCAAGAGACCCAGTACTTC.

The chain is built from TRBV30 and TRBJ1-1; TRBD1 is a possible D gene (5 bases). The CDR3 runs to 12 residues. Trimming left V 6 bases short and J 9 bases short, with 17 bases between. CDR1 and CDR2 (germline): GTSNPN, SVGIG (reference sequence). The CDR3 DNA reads TGTGCCTGCAGGCGGCGGGGGGTTCAAGCTTTCTTT. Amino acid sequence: CACRRRGVQAFF.

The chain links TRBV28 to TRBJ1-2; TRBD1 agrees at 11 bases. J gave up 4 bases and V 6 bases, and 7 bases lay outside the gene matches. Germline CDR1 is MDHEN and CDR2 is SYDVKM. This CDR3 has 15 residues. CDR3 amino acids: CASSRGQGVGYGYTF. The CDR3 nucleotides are TGTGCCAGCAGCCGGGGACAGGGGGTGGGCTATGGCTACACCTTC.

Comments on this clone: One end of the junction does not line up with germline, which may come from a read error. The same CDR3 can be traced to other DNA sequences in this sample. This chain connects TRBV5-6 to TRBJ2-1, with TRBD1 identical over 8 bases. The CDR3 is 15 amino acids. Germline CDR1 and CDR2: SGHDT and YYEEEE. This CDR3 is CASSLGTGNYNEQFF. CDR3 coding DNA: TGTGCTAGCAGCTTGGGGACAGGAAATTACAATGAGCAGTTCTTC.

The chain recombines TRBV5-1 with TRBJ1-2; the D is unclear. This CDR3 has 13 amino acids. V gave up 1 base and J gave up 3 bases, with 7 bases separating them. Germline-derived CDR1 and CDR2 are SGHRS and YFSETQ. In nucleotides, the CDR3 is TGCGCCAGCAGCTTGAACACCGACTATGGCTACACCTTC. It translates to CASSLNTDYGYTF.

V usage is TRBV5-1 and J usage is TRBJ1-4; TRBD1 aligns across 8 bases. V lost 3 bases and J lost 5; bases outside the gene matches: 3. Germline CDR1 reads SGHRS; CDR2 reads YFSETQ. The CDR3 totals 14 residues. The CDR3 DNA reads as TGCGCCAGCAGCTCAAGGACAGGGAATGAAAAACTGTTTTTT. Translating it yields CASSSRTGNEKLFF.

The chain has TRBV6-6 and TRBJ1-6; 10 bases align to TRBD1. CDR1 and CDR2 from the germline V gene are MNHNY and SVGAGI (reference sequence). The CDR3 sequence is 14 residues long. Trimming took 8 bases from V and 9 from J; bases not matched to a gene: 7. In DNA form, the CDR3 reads TGTGCCAGCCACATGGGACAGGGGAGTTCACCCCTCCACTTT. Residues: CASHMGQGSSPLHF.